These T cell receptor beta chains were read from a single sample in a study of T cells after yellow fever vaccination. TCRdb re-derived calls from the 5' RACE reads in MiXCR, one entry per CDR3 protein. The sample carries roughly 340,000 distinct CDR3 sequences, roughly 4.3% recorded once. Sample: PBMCs, taken 5 days after the yellow fever booster vaccination. The receptors shown here come from a young man who received the YFV17D yellow fever vaccine. CDR3s include the opening cysteine and the closing phenylalanine or tryptophan. Fields, in order: CDR3 protein, V gene, J gene.

CDR3aa: CASSFEPKETQYF
v_gene: TRBV7-2
j_gene: TRBJ2-5

CDR3aa: CASSMGLLSTDTQYF
v_gene: TRBV19
j_gene: TRBJ2-3

CDR3aa: CASSRFTPGTSQETQYF
v_gene: TRBV5-1
j_gene: TRBJ2-5

CDR3aa: CASSLAGTPNHEQFF
v_gene: TRBV12-3/TRBV12-4
j_gene: TRBJ2-1

CDR3aa: CASSLWTSGSAYEQYF
v_gene: TRBV7-2
j_gene: TRBJ2-7

CDR3aa: CAIPDGHIKETQYF
v_gene: TRBV10-3
j_gene: TRBJ2-5

CDR3aa: CASSVEGRDTEAFF
v_gene: TRBV18
j_gene: TRBJ1-1

CDR3aa: CASSPFSGTHPNDATNEKLFF
v_gene: TRBV5-5
j_gene: TRBJ1-4

CDR3aa: CASSGGGGAYNEQFF
v_gene: TRBV3-1
j_gene: TRBJ2-1

CDR3aa: CASSLQTVGTEAFF
v_gene: TRBV5-1
j_gene: TRBJ1-1

CDR3aa: CASSLIRDREHTSRVYGYTF
v_gene: TRBV4-1
j_gene: TRBJ1-2

CDR3aa: CASGRGGEAFF
v_gene: TRBV5-5
j_gene: TRBJ1-1

CDR3aa: CAWISGTLRYTEAFF
v_gene: TRBV30
j_gene: TRBJ1-1

CDR3aa: CATSRVPGQGPGEQYF
v_gene: TRBV15
j_gene: TRBJ2-7

CDR3aa: CASSSGRRGAETQYF
v_gene: TRBV5-8
j_gene: TRBJ2-5

CDR3aa: CASSYPMGDTGELFF
v_gene: TRBV6-5
j_gene: TRBJ2-2

CDR3aa: CSAALGGETQYF
v_gene: TRBV20-1
j_gene: TRBJ2-5

CDR3aa: CASSWGQSGVAQYF
v_gene: TRBV12-3/TRBV12-4
j_gene: TRBJ2-3

CDR3aa: CASSRQGTSTDTQYF
v_gene: TRBV7-2
j_gene: TRBJ2-3

CDR3aa: CASSLDSGTGKRDTQYF
v_gene: TRBV14
j_gene: TRBJ2-3

CDR3aa: CASSLGAGENYGYTF
v_gene: TRBV4-3
j_gene: TRBJ1-2

CDR3aa: CASSATPGGSYNSPLHF
v_gene: TRBV7-8
j_gene: TRBJ1-6

CDR3aa: CSAARGLTSGANVLTF
v_gene: TRBV20-1
j_gene: TRBJ2-6

CDR3aa: CASSVAPSGGARPDTQYF
v_gene: TRBV9
j_gene: TRBJ2-3

CDR3aa: CASSVGALRGGEQFF
v_gene: TRBV9
j_gene: TRBJ2-1

CDR3aa: CASGSIKGNTEAFF
v_gene: TRBV28
j_gene: TRBJ1-1

CDR3aa: CASSTRPGNQPQHF
v_gene: TRBV6-5
j_gene: TRBJ1-5

CDR3aa: CASSFRTRQSEQFF
v_gene: TRBV7-2
j_gene: TRBJ2-1

CDR3aa: CASSLSFPLNTEAFF
v_gene: TRBV27
j_gene: TRBJ1-1

CDR3aa: CASSFLLAGGPDTQYF
v_gene: TRBV27
j_gene: TRBJ2-3

CDR3aa: CASSGTGTYEQYF
v_gene: TRBV10-3
j_gene: TRBJ2-7

CDR3aa: CSAREPDRVVGYGYTF
v_gene: TRBV20-1
j_gene: TRBJ1-2

CDR3aa: CASSLVQGVTEAFF
v_gene: TRBV5-1
j_gene: TRBJ1-1

CDR3aa: CSAFLPGGTEAFF
v_gene: TRBV20-1
j_gene: TRBJ1-1

CDR3aa: CASSPQARGYEQYF
v_gene: TRBV4-2
j_gene: TRBJ2-7

CDR3aa: CASSSVGKGYQNTEAFF
v_gene: TRBV5-1
j_gene: TRBJ1-1

CDR3aa: CASTSGDDDSPLHF
v_gene: TRBV5-1
j_gene: TRBJ1-6

CDR3aa: CASSLSAEQYF
v_gene: TRBV11-2
j_gene: TRBJ2-7

CDR3aa: CASSSSGGVTEAFF
v_gene: TRBV12-3/TRBV12-4
j_gene: TRBJ1-1

CDR3aa: CSGDRGNTEAFF
v_gene: TRBV29-1
j_gene: TRBJ1-1

CDR3aa: CASSLAGGKNTEAFF
v_gene: TRBV5-1
j_gene: TRBJ1-1

CDR3aa: CASSLVGGPPTDTQYF
v_gene: TRBV5-1
j_gene: TRBJ2-3

CDR3aa: CASTSPDNEQFF
v_gene: TRBV7-2
j_gene: TRBJ2-1

CDR3aa: CATSDEGGGQGLGTQYF
v_gene: TRBV24-1
j_gene: TRBJ2-5

CDR3aa: CSAPDNYGYTF
v_gene: TRBV20-1
j_gene: TRBJ1-2

CDR3aa: CASSTNRGTEAFF
v_gene: TRBV12-3/TRBV12-4
j_gene: TRBJ1-1

CDR3aa: CASSLYVAGTLGETQYF
v_gene: TRBV7-6
j_gene: TRBJ2-5